In its sample, the clone carrying this T cell receptor beta chain was seen once. Germline V gene sequence: CDR1 SGHTA, CDR2 FQGNSA. This CDR3 has 17 amino acids. V was cut by 3 bases and J by 0 bases, with 14 bases left in between. In the original workflow: Amplification with reference gene primers provided the estimates of nucleated cell counts. Clones were sequenced by immunoSEQ multiplex PCR, and TCRdb holds only the in-frame ones, with some missing. V, J and clone size were drawn from that table, and D and trimming were deduced from the DNA. This sample yields around 270,000 clones, of which roughly 90% are seen a single time; roughly 1.8% belongs to the top ten. The data stem from a study of blood T cell repertoires in COVID-19. About the study: The cDNA or gDNA used as material had been derived from T cells, B-cell-depleted T cells, or PBMCs.

The specimen sequenced was peripheral blood. This sequence joins TRBV7-2 and TRBJ2-2; possible D gene TRBD2, 6 bases. This clonotype originated in a man aged 30 to 39 with active or convalescent COVID-19. The DNA for the CDR3 is TGTGCCAGCAGCTTTATAACCGGGACTTCGAACACCGGGGAGCTGTTTTTT. Translated, it gives CASSFITGTSNTGELFF.